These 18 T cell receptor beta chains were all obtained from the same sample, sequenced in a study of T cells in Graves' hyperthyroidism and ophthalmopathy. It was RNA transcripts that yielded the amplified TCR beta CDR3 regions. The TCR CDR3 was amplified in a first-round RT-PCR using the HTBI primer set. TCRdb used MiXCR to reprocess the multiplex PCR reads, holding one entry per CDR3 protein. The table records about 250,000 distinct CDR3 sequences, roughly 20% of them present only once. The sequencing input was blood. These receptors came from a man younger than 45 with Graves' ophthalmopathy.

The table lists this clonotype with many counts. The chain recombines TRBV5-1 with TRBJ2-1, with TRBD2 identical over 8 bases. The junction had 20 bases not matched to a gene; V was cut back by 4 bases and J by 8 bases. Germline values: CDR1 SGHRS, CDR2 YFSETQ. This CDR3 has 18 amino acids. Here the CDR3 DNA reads TGCGCCAGCAGCCCGGGGGGGTCGGGAGAAGTCCTACGAGATGAGCAGTTCTTC. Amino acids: CASSPGGSGEVLRDEQFF. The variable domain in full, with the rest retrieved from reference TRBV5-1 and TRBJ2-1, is KAGVTQTPRYLIKTRGQQVTLSCSPISGHRSVSWYQQTPGQGLQFLFEYFSETQRNKGNFPGRFSGRQFSNSRSEMNVSTLELGDSALYLCASSPGGSGEVLRDEQFFGPGTRLTVL.

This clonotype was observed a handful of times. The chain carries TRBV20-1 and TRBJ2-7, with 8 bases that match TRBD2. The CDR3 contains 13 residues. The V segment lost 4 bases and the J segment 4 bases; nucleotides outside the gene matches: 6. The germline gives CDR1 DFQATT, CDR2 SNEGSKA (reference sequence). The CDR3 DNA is TGCAGTGCTACCTGGACTAGCCAGTACGAGCAGTACTTC. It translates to CSATWTSQYEQYF.

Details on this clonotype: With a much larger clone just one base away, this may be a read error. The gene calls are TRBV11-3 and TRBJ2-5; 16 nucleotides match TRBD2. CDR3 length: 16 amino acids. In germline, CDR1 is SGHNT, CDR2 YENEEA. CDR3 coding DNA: TGTGTCAGCAGCCAGGGACTAGCGGGAGGGCAAGAGACCCAGTACTTC. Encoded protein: CVSSQGLAGGQETQYF.

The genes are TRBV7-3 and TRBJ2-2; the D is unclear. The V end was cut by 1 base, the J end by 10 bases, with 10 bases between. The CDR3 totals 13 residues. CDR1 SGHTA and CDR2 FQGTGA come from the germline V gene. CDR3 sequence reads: CASSLSLRSELFF. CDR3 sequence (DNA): TGTGCCAGCAGCTTAAGCCTGCGCTCGGAGCTGTTTTTT.

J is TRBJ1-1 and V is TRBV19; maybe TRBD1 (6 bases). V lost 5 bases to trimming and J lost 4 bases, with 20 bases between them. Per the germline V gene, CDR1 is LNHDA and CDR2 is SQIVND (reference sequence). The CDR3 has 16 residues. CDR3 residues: CASSPLTGQGSTEAFF. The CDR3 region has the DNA TGTGCCAGTAGTCCCCTCACGGGGCAGGGGAGCACTGAAGCTTTCTTT.

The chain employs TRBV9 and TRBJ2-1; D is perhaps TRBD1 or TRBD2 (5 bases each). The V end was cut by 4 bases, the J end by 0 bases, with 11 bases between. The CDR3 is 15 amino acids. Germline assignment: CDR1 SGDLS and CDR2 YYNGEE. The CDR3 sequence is CASSLMGDSYNEQFF. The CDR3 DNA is TGTGCCAGCAGCCTTATGGGGGACTCCTACAATGAGCAGTTCTTC.

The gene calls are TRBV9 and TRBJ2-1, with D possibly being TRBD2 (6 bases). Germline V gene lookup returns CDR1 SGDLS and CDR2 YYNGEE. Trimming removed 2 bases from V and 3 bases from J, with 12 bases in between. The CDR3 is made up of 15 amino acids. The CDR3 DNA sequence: TGTGCCAGCAGCGTTGACGGGAGACGCTACAATGAGCAGTTCTTC. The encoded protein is CASSVDGRRYNEQFF.

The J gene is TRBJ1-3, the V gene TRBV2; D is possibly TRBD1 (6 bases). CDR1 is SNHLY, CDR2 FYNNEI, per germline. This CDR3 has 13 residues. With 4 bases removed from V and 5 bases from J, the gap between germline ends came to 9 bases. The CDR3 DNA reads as TGTGCCAGCAGTGCAGGGGTGAGAAACACCATATATTTT. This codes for CASSAGVRNTIYF.

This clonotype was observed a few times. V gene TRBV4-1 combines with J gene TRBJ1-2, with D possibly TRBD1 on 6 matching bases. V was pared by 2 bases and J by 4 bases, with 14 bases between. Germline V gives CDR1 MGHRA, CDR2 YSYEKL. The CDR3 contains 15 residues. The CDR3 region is CASSQNTGQGYGYTF. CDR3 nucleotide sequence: TGCGCCAGCAGCCAAAATACAGGGCAGGGCTATGGCTACACCTTC.

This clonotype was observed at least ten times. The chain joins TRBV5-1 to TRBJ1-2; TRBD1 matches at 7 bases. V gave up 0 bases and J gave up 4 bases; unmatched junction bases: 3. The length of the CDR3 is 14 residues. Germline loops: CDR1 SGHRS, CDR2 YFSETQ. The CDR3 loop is CASSLGDRFYGYTF. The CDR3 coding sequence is TGCGCCAGCAGCTTGGGGGACAGATTCTATGGCTACACCTTC.

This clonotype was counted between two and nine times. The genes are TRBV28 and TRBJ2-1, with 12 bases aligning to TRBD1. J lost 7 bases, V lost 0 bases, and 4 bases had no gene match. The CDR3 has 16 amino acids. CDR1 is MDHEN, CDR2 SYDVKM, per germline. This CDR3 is CASSLWGGQGANEQFF. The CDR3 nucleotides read TGTGCCAGCAGTTTATGGGGGGGACAGGGGGCGAATGAGCAGTTCTTC.

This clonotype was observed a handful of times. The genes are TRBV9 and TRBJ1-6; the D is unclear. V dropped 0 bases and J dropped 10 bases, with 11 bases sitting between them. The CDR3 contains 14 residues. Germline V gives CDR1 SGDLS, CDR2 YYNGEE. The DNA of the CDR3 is TGTGCCAGCAGCGTAGGAGGGTTTGGGTCACCCCTCCACTTT. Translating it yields CASSVGGFGSPLHF.

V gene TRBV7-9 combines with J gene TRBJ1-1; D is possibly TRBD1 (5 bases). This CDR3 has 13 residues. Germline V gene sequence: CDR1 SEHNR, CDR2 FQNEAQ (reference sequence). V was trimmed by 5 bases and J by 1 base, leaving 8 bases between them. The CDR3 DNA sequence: TGTGCCAGCAGCGGACAAGAGAACACTGAAGCTTTCTTT. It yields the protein CASSGQENTEAFF. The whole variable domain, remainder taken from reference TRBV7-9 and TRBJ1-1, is DTGVSQNPRHKITKRGQNVTFRCDPISEHNRLYWYRQTLGQGPEFLTYFQNEAQLEKSRLLSDRFSAERPKGSFSTLEIQRTEQGDSAMYLCASSGQENTEAFFGQGTRLTVV.

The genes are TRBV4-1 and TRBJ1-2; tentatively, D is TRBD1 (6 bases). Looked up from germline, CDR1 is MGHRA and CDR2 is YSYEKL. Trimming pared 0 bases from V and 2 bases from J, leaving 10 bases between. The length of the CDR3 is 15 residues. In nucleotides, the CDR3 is TGCGCCAGCAGCCAAGATACAGGGCTGAACTATGGCTACACCTTC. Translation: CASSQDTGLNYGYTF.

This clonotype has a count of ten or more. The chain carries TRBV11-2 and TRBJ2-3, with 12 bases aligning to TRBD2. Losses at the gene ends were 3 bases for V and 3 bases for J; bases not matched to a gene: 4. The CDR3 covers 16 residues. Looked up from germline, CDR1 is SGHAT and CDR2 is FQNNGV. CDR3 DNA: TGTGCCAGCAGCTTTCGACTAGCGGGAGAGACAGATACGCAGTATTTT. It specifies CASSFRLAGETDTQYF.

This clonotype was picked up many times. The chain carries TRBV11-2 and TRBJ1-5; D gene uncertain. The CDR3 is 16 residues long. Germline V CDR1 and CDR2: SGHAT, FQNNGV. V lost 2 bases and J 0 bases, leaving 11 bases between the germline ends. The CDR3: CASSLSVEVSNQPQHF. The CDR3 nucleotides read TGTGCCAGCAGCTTATCTGTCGAAGTTAGCAATCAGCCCCAGCATTTT.

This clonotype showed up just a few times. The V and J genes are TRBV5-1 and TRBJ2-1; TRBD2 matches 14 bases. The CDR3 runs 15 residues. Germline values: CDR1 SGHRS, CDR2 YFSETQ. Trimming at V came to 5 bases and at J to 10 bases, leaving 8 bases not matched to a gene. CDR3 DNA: TGCGCCAGCAGAATAGGACTAGCGGGAGGTTGGGAGCAGTTCTTC. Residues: CASRIGLAGGWEQFF.

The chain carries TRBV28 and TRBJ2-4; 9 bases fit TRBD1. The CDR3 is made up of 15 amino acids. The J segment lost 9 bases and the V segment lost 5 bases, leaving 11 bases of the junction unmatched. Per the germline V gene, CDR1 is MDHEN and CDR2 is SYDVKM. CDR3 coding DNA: TGTGCCAGCAGTCGCAACCCAGGGACAGGGTCCATTCAGTACTTC. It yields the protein CASSRNPGTGSIQYF.